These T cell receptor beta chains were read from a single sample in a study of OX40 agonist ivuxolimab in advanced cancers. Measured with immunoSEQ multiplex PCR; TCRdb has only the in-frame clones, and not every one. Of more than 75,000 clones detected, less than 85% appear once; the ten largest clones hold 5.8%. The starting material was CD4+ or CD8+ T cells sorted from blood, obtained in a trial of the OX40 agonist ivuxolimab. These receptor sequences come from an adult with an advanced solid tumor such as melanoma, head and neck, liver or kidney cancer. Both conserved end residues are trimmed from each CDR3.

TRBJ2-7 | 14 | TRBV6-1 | ASSEAGGQPSYEQY
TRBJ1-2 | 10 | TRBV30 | AWSVQAYGYT
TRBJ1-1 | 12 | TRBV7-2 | ASSSGAGYTEAF
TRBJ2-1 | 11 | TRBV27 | ASWGSSHHEQF
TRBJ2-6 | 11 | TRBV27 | ASRPSGANVLT
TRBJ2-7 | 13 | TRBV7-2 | ASTLLAGVGYEQY
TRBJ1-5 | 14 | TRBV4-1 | ASSQEGQNDNQPQH
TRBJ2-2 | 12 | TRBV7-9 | ASSWGLTTGELF
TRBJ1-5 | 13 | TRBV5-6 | ASSLDSNSNQPQH
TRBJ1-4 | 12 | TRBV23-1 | ASSHGQGEEKLF
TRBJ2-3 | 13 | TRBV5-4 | ASSLLAGGTDTQY
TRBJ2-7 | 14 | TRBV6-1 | ASSEMVAIRTYEQY
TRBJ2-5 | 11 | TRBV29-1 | SLEQGTQETQY
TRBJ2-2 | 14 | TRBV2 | ASSGTSGMRTGELF
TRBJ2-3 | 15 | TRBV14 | ASSQDRRGGRPDTQY
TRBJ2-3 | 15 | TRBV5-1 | ASSLLGGAGLGDTQY
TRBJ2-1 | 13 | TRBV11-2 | ASSLFWDLYNEQF
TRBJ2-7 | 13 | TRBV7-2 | ASSLLGAYSYEQY
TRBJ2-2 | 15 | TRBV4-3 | ASSQHSGGVNTGELF
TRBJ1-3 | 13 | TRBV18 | ASSPGTADRDTIY
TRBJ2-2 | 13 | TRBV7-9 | ASSSSGKDTGELF
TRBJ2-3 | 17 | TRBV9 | ASSYSVGSGGASTDTQY
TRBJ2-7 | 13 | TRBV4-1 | ASSQVAGDTYEQY
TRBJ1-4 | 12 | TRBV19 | ASSEGATNEKLF
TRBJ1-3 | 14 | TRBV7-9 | ASSRVQGASGNTIY
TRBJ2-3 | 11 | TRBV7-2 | ASSPGLTDTQY
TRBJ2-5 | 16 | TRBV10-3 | AISGGPTLAGVFETQY
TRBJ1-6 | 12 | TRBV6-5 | ASSLSLTNSPLH
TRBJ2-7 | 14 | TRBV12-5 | ASGLTTTSAPPEQY
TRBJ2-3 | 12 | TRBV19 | ASSTSRAADTQY
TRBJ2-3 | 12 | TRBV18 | ASSSDRGRDTQY
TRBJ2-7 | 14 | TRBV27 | ASRQVTLAGAGEQY